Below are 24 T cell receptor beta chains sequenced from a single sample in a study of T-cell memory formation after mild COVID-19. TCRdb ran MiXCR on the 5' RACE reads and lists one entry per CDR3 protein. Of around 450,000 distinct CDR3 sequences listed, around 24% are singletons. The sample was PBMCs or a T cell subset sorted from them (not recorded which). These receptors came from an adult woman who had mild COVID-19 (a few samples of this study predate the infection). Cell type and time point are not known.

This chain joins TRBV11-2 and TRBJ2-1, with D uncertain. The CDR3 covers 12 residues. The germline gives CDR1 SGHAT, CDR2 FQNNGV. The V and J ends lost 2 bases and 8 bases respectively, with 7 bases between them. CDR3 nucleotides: TGTGCCAGCAGCTTATACGAAGATGAGCAGTTCTTC. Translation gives CASSLYEDEQFF.

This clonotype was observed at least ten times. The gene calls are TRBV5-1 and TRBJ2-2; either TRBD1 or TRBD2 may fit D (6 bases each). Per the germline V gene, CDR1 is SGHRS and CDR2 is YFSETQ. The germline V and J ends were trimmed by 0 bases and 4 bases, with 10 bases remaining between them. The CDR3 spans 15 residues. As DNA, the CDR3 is TGCGCCAGCAGCTTGGGGTCGGGGGCCACCGGGGAGCTGTTTTTT. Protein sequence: CASSLGSGATGELFF.

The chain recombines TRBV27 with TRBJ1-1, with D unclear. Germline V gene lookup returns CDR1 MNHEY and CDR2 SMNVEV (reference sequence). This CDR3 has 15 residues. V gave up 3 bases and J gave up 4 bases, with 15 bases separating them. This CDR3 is CASSLEKGLATEAFF. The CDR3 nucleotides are TGTGCCAGCAGTTTGGAGAAGGGCTTAGCCACTGAAGCTTTCTTT.

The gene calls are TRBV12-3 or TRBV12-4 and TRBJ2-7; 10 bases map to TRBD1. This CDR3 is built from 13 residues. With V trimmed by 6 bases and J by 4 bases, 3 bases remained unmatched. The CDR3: CASRDRGRYEQYF. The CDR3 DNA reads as TGTGCCAGCAGGGACAGGGGGAGGTACGAGCAGTACTTC.

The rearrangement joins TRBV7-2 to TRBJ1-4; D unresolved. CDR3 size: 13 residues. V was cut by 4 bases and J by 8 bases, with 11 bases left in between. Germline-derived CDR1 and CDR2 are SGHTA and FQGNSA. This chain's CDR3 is CASSSQPKEKLFF. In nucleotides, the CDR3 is TGTGCCAGCAGCTCCCAACCCAAGGAAAAACTGTTTTTT. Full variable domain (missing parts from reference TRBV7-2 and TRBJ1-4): GAGVSQSPSNKVTEKGKDVELRCDPISGHTALYWYRQSLGQGLEFLIYFQGNSAPDKSGLPSDRFSAERTGGSVSTLTIQRTQQEDSAVYLCASSSQPKEKLFFGSGTQLSVL.

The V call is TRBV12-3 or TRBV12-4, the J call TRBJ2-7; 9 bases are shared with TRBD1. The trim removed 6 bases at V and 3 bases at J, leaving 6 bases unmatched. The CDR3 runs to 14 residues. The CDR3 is CASRSTGGSYEQYF. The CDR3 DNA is TGTGCCAGCAGATCGACAGGGGGGAGCTACGAGCAGTACTTC.

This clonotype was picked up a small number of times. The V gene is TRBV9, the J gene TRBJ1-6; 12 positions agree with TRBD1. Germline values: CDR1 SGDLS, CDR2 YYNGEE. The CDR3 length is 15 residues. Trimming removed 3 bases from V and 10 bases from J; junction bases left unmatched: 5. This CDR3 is CASSGGGQGASPLHF. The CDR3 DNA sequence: TGTGCCAGCAGCGGAGGGGGACAGGGGGCGTCACCCCTCCACTTT. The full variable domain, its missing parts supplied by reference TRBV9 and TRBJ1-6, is DSGVTQTPKHLITATGQRVTLRCSPRSGDLSVYWYQQSLDQGLQFLIQYYNGEERAKGNILERFSAQQFPDLHSELNLSSLELGDSALYFCASSGGGQGASPLHFGNGTRLTVT.

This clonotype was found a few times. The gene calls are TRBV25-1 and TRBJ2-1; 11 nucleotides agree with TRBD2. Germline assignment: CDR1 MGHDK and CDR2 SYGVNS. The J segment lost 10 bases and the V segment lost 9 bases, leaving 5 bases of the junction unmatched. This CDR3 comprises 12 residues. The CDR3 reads CASIAGGKEQFF. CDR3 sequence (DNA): TGTGCCAGTATAGCGGGAGGGAAAGAGCAGTTCTTC.

CDR3 amino acids: CAAPGPEQYF. CDR3 nucleotides: TGTGCCGCCCCAGGGCCAGAGCAGTACTTC. The chain uses TRBV21-1 and TRBJ2-7; TRBD2, the table's D call, lacks a check against the DNA. TRBV21-1 is described as a pseudogene. This CDR3 is built from 10 residues.

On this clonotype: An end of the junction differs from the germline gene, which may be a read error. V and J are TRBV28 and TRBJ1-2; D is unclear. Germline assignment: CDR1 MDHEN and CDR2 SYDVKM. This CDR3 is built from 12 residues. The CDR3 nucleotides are TGTGCCAGCTCTATTCGCGGGTCCGCTGACGCCTTC. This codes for CASSIRGSADAF.

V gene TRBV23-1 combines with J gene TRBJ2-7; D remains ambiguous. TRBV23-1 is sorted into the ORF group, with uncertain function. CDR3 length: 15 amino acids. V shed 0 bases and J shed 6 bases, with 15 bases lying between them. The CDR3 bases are TGCGCCAGCAGTCAATCGACCCCTCCCAGCTCCGAGCAGTACTTC. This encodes CASSQSTPPSSEQYF.

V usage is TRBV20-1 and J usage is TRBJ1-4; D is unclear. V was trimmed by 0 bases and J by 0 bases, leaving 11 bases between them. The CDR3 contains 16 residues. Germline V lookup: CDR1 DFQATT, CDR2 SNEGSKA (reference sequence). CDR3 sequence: CSARDWQDATNEKLFF. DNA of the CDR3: TGCAGTGCTAGAGATTGGCAAGATGCAACTAATGAAAAACTGTTTTTT.

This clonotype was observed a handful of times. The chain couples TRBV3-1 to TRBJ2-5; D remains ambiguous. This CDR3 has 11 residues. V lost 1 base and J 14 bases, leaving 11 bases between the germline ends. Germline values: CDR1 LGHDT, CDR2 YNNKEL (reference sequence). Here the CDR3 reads CASSQAERRYF. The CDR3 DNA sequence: TGTGCCAGCAGCCAAGCGGAGCGACGATACTTC.

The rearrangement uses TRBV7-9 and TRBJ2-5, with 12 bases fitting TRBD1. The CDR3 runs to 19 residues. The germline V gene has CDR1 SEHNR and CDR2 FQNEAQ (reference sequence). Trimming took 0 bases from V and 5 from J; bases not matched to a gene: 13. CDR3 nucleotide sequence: TGTGCCAGCAGCTTAGCAGGGACAGGGGGCGCCGGGTTCCAGGAGACCCAGTACTTC. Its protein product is CASSLAGTGGAGFQETQYF.

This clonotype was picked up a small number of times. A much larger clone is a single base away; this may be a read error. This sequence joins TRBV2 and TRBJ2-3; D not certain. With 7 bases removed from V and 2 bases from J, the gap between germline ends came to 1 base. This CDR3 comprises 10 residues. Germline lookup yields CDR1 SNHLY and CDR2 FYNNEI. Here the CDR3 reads CASITDTQYF. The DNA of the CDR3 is TGTGCCAGCATCACAGATACGCAGTATTTT.

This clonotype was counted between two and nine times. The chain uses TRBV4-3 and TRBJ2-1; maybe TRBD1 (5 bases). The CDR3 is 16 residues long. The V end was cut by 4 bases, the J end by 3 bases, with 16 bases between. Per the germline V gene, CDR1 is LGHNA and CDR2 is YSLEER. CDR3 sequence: CASSPLGVAVYNEQFF. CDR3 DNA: TGCGCCAGCAGCCCCCTAGGGGTGGCCGTCTACAATGAGCAGTTCTTC.

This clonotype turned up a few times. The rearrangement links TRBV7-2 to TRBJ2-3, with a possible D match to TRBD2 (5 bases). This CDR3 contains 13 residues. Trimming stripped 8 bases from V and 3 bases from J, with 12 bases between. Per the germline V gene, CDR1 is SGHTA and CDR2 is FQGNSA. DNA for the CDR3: TGTGCCAGCCCGGACGGGGAAACAGATACGCAGTATTTT. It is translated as CASPDGETDTQYF.

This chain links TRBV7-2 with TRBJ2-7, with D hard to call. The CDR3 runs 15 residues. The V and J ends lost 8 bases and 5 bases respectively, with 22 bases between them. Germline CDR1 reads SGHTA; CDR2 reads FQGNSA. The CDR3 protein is CASGFSLSRRNEQYF. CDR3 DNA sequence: TGTGCCAGCGGGTTCAGCCTCAGTCGTCGGAACGAGCAGTACTTC.

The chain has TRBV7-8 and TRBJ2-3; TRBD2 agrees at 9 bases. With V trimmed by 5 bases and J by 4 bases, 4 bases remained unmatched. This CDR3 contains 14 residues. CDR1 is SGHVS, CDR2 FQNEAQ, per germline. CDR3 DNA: TGTGCCAGCAGCCGTAGCGGGAGCTCAGATACGCAGTATTTT. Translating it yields CASSRSGSSDTQYF.

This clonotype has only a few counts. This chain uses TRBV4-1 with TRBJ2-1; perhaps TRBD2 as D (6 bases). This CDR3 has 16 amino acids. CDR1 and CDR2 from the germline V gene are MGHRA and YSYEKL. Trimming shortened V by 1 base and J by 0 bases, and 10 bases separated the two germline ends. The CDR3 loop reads CASSQGDSGSYNEQFF. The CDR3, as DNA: TGCGCCAGCAGCCAAGGGGATAGCGGCTCCTACAATGAGCAGTTCTTC.

In DNA, the CDR3 is TGTGCCACCAGTGAGTCCACAGATACGCAGTATTTT. This sequence encodes CATSESTDTQYF. The chain recombines TRBV24-1 with TRBJ2-3; D is unclear. This CDR3 region has 12 residues. The germline CDR1 and CDR2 sequences are KGHDR and SFDVKD. V lost 4 bases and J lost 2, with 3 bases in between.

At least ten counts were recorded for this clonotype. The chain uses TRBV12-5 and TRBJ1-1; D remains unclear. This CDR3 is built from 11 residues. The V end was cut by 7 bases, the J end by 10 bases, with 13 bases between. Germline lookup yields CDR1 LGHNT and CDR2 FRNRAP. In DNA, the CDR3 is TGTGCTAGTGCCCTGAACTTTGGAGCTTTCTTT. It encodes CASALNFGAFF.

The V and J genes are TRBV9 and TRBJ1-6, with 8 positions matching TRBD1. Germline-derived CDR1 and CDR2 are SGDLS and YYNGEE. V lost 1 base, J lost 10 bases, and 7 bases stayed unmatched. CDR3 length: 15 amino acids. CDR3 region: CASSVTGTGGSPLHF. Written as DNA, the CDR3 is TGTGCCAGCAGCGTAACCGGGACAGGAGGCTCACCCCTCCACTTT.

The CDR3 spells CAWRASPPGEQFF. The CDR3 DNA sequence: TGTGCCTGGCGGGCATCCCCCCCGGGTGAGCAGTTCTTC. V and J are TRBV30 and TRBJ2-1, with D unresolved. CDR1 and CDR2 from the germline V gene are GTSNPN and SVGIG (reference sequence). This CDR3 has 13 amino acids. V gave up 5 bases and J gave up 9 bases, with 17 bases separating them.